These 4 T cell receptor beta chains share one sample of origin, sequenced in a study of PD-1 blockade in classical Hodgkin lymphoma. Described time point: newly diagnosed, previously untreated cHL patient sample. From thawed PBMCs, CD4+ T cells were purified using magnetic negative selection. Produced via immunoSEQ multiplex PCR; TCRdb's table is partial and in-frame only. The sample has almost 20,000 clones, about 80% seen once; the top ten hold around 1.2%. The specimen was CD4+ T cells from blood. The receptors come from a human donor with classical Hodgkin lymphoma.

The V and J genes are TRBV9 and TRBJ2-1, with D perhaps assigned TRBD1 or TRBD2 (5 bases each). CDR1 SGDLS and CDR2 YYNGEE come from the germline V gene. V lost 4 bases, J lost 12 bases, and 23 bases lay in between. This CDR3 comprises 15 residues. Here the CDR3 DNA reads TGTGCCAGCAGCCCCCGACAGATATGGGGCGGAGGGCAGTTCTTC. Its protein product is CASSPRQIWGGGQFF.

The gene calls are TRBV2 and TRBJ1-4, with TRBD1 identical over 10 bases. There are 16 residues in the CDR3. Germline lookup yields CDR1 SNHLY and CDR2 FYNNEI. V was pared by 6 bases and J by 8 bases, with 12 bases of the junction left unmatched. This CDR3 reads CASSVALGQGGEKLFF. In DNA, the CDR3 is TGTGCCAGCAGCGTCGCCCTCGGACAGGGGGGAGAAAAACTGTTTTTT.

The rearrangement links TRBV5-6 to TRBJ2-7, with 7 bases identical to TRBD2. Germline V gene lookup returns CDR1 SGHDT and CDR2 YYEEEE. This CDR3 is 14 amino acids long. The V segment lost 4 bases and the J segment 2 bases; nucleotides outside the gene matches: 6. CDR3 sequence reads: CASSHLAGAYEQYF. The DNA of the CDR3 is TGTGCCAGCAGCCATCTGGCGGGGGCCTACGAGCAGTACTTC.

CDR3 in amino acids: CASSRARDTGELFF. The CDR3, as DNA: TGCGCCAGCAGCCGGGCTCGAGACACCGGGGAGCTGTTTTTT. The chain has TRBV5-1 and TRBJ2-2; D unresolved. The CDR3 runs to 14 residues. Germline lookup yields CDR1 SGHRS and CDR2 YFSETQ. The germline V and J ends were trimmed by 4 bases and 3 bases, with 10 bases remaining between them.